Listed here are 30 T cell receptor beta chains from one sample, sequenced in a study of CD8+ T cells in alopecia areata. As to treatment: oral pan-JAK inhibitor, 5-10 mg twice daily. Following extraction, RNA underwent reverse transcription to cDNA, which served as the sequencing template. Clones were read by immunoSEQ multiplex PCR, and TCRdb kept only the in-frame ones, dropping some. The sample consists of some 110,000 clones, around 50% of them appearing once. This material consisted of CD8+ T cells sorted from blood, taken at week 24, from a patient treated with tofacitinib. These TCRs come from a human donor with alopecia areata.

This chain links TRBV5-1 with TRBJ2-5; 10 bases map to TRBD2. Germline V gives CDR1 SGHRS, CDR2 YFSETQ. CDR3 length: 17 amino acids. With V trimmed by 3 bases and J by 2 bases, 10 bases remained unmatched. The CDR3 DNA sequence: TGCGCCAGCAGCTCGGGCCTAAGGACTAGCGGACAAGAGACCCAGTACTTC. Encoded protein: CASSSGLRTSGQETQYF. Based on the CDR3 plus reference TRBV5-1 and TRBJ2-5, the full variable domain is KAGVTQTPRYLIKTRGQQVTLSCSPISGHRSVSWYQQTPGQGLQFLFEYFSETQRNKGNFPGRFSGRQFSNSRSEMNVSTLELGDSALYLCASSSGLRTSGQETQYFGPGTRLLVL.

The rearrangement joins TRBV13 to TRBJ1-1; perhaps TRBD1 as D (5 bases). Germline-derived CDR1 and CDR2 are PRHDT and FYEKMQ (reference sequence). Trimming left V 1 base short and J 5 bases short, with 11 bases between. CDR3 size: 14 residues. The CDR3: CASSLEGSVTEAFF. The DNA for the CDR3 is TGTGCCAGCAGCTTAGAGGGGAGCGTTACTGAAGCTTTCTTT.

CDR3 sequence reads: CASSDREGEETQYF. For the CDR3, the DNA is TGTGCCAGCAGTGACCGAGAGGGGGAAGAGACCCAGTACTTC. The rearrangement uses TRBV25-1 and TRBJ2-5, with TRBD1 as a possible D gene (6 bases). V lost 3 bases and J lost 3, with 11 bases in between. Germline loops: CDR1 MGHDK, CDR2 SYGVNS. The CDR3 is made up of 14 amino acids.

In this sample, this clone turned up once. Written as DNA, the CDR3 is TGTGCCAGCAGTCGTGATGTCTCAGACTACGAGCAGTACTTC. It codes for CASSRDVSDYEQYF. The chain combines TRBV6-5 with TRBJ2-7; D unresolved. Trimming cost V 5 bases and J 3 bases, with 14 bases left between them. The CDR3 covers 14 residues. Germline CDR1 and CDR2: MNHEY and SVGAGI.

The V and J genes are TRBV9 and TRBJ1-4; D gene uncertain. There are 13 residues in the CDR3. The V and J ends lost 4 bases and 7 bases respectively, with 11 bases between them. The germline CDR1 and CDR2 sequences are SGDLS and YYNGEE. The CDR3 DNA follows: TGTGCCAGCAGCACCTTTGAGGCTGAAAAACTGTTTTTT. Translated, it gives CASSTFEAEKLFF.

The chain links TRBV29-1 to TRBJ2-2; TRBD1 aligns across 10 bases. With V trimmed by 6 bases and J by 6 bases, 13 bases remained unmatched. There are 16 residues in the CDR3. Germline CDR1 is SQVTM and CDR2 is ANQGSEA. CDR3 sequence (DNA): TGCAGCGTGGACGAGGGACAGGGGTTGACAGCCGGGGAGCTGTTTTTT. Protein: CSVDEGQGLTAGELFF.

J is TRBJ2-2 and V is TRBV2; TRBD2 might be the D (5 bases). Germline V CDR1 and CDR2: SNHLY, FYNNEI. CDR3 length equals 15 residues. Trimming shortened V by 4 bases and J by 3 bases, and 12 bases separated the two germline ends. DNA of the CDR3: TGTGCCAGCAGTGGCGGGCGTAAAGACACCGGGGAGCTGTTTTTT. Translating it yields CASSGGRKDTGELFF.

This clone has at least ten counts. The rearrangement joins TRBV5-6 to TRBJ1-6; 7 nucleotides match TRBD1. The CDR3 has 17 amino acids. The junction had 11 bases not matched to a gene; V was cut back by 4 bases and J by 4 bases. Germline loops: CDR1 SGHDT, CDR2 YYEEEE. The CDR3 nucleotides read TGTGCCAGCAGCCCGGCTGGACAGGAAGGATATAATTCACCCCTCCACTTT. Translating gives CASSPAGQEGYNSPLHF.

V gene TRBV10-3 combines with J gene TRBJ2-3; 8 bases map to TRBD2. Looked up from germline, CDR1 is ENHRY and CDR2 is SYGVKD. The trim removed 4 bases at V and 2 bases at J, leaving 2 bases unmatched. The CDR3 spans 14 residues. CDR3 DNA: TGTGCCATCAGTGGGACTAGCTACACAGATACGCAGTATTTT. This codes for CAISGTSYTDTQYF.

This clone was observed a handful of times. The chain links TRBV30 to TRBJ1-1, with a weak D call TRBD1 (5 bases). Germline V gives CDR1 GTSNPN, CDR2 SVGIG (reference sequence). The CDR3 length is 11 residues. Deletions cut 5 bases from V and 7 bases from J, with 11 bases between. The CDR3 protein is CAWEPGVEAFF. CDR3 in DNA: TGTGCCTGGGAACCGGGGGTTGAAGCTTTCTTT.

This clone was seen more than once but under ten times. This chain connects TRBV14 to TRBJ1-2; D gene uncertain. Deletions cut 0 bases from V and 2 bases from J, with 13 bases between. The germline CDR1 and CDR2 sequences are SGHDN and FVKESK. The CDR3 is 16 residues long. The DNA for the CDR3 is TGTGCCAGCAGCCAAGATGGAGACCCATGGAACTATGGCTACACCTTC. Translation: CASSQDGDPWNYGYTF.

Only a few counts were recorded for this clone. The chain couples TRBV7-9 to TRBJ2-3; D possibly corresponds to TRBD1 (6 bases). Trimming removed 0 bases at V and 1 base at J, with 8 bases between. The CDR3 spans 15 residues. Germline CDR1 is SEHNR and CDR2 is FQNEAQ (reference sequence). CDR3 region: CASSLAAGGTDTQYF. DNA of the CDR3: TGTGCCAGCAGCTTAGCAGCAGGGGGCACAGATACGCAGTATTTT. Based on the CDR3 plus reference TRBV7-9 and TRBJ2-3, the full variable domain is DTGVSQNPRHKITKRGQNVTFRCDPISEHNRLYWYRQTLGQGPEFLTYFQNEAQLEKSRLLSDRFSAERPKGSFSTLEIQRTEQGDSAMYLCASSLAAGGTDTQYFGPGTRLTVL.

J is TRBJ2-7 and V is TRBV7-2, with D uncertain. This CDR3 has 12 amino acids. V lost 0 bases, J lost 6 bases, and 6 bases lay in between. CDR1 SGHTA and CDR2 FQGNSA come from the germline V gene. The CDR3 DNA sequence: TGTGCCAGCAGCTTAGCGGTGACCGAGCAGTACTTC. Protein sequence: CASSLAVTEQYF.

The rearrangement uses TRBV7-8 and TRBJ1-5; no firm D call. With 10 bases removed from V and 2 bases from J, the gap between germline ends came to 12 bases. The CDR3 covers 13 residues. CDR1 is SGHVS and CDR2 is FQNEAQ in the germline V gene. In nucleotides, the CDR3 is TGTGCCACCTGGGGAGGAGGCAATCAGCCCCAGCATTTT. Protein: CATWGGGNQPQHF.

The V call is TRBV7-9, the J call TRBJ2-3; D unresolved. CDR1 and CDR2 (germline): SEHNR, FQNEAQ (reference sequence). The CDR3 totals 12 residues. The V gene lost 0 bases and the J gene lost 5 bases, with 3 bases spanning the gap. CDR3 DNA: TGTGCCAGCAGCTTAGCGAGAGATACGCAGTATTTT. The encoded protein is CASSLARDTQYF.

The chain combines TRBV29-1 with TRBJ1-2; no definite D call. V was shortened by 4 bases and J by 4 bases, with 10 bases between the two germline ends. The V gene's germline CDR1 is SQVTM and CDR2 ANQGSEA. This CDR3 has 12 amino acids. The CDR3 protein is CSVVHQLYGYTF. As DNA, the CDR3 is TGCAGCGTTGTACATCAACTCTATGGCTACACCTTC. The full variable domain, with the rest looked up from reference TRBV29-1 and TRBJ1-2, is SAVISQKPSRDICQRGTSLTIQCQVDSQVTMMFWYRQQPGQSLTLIATANQGSEATYESGFVIDKFPISRPNLTFSTLTVSNMSPEDSSIYLCSVVHQLYGYTFGSGTRLTVV.

J is TRBJ2-4 and V is TRBV6-5; D is possibly TRBD2 (5 bases). CDR1 is MNHEY, CDR2 SVGAGI, per germline. V shed 4 bases and J shed 8 bases, with 12 bases lying between them. This CDR3 has 13 residues. Written as DNA, the CDR3 is TGTGCCAGCAGTTTCGGGGAATTAGACATTCAGTACTTC. Translated: CASSFGELDIQYF.

The CDR3 spells CASSALAGGTDTQYF. The CDR3 DNA follows: TGTGCCAGCAGTGCTCTAGCGGGGGGCACAGATACGCAGTATTTT. J is TRBJ2-3 and V is TRBV6-4, with 10 bases lining up with TRBD2. CDR1 and CDR2 (germline): MRHNA, SNTAGT. J gave up 1 base and V 4 bases, and 2 bases lay outside the gene matches. CDR3 length: 15 residues.

V is TRBV5-6 and J is TRBJ2-5; D may be TRBD1 (6 bases). Trimming took off 2 bases at V and 1 base at J, with 9 bases between the two ends. The CDR3 spans 14 residues. Per the germline V gene, CDR1 is SGHDT and CDR2 is YYEEEE. The CDR3 nucleotides are TGTGCCAGCAGCTTCGGACAGAGCCAAGAGACCCAGTACTTC. It codes for CASSFGQSQETQYF.

The chain is built from TRBV30 and TRBJ2-3; 10 bases match TRBD2. The CDR3 sequence is 16 residues long. After removal of 2 bases from V and 5 bases from J, the junction contained 10 bases not matched to a gene. CDR1 GTSNPN and CDR2 SVGIG come from the germline V gene (reference sequence). CDR3 region: CAWSLVAGGSEDTQYF. CDR3 nucleotide sequence: TGTGCCTGGAGTCTGGTAGCGGGGGGTAGTGAAGATACGCAGTATTTT.

V usage is TRBV7-9 and J usage is TRBJ2-2; D is ambiguous. Trimming removed 5 bases at V and 7 bases at J, with 5 bases between. The CDR3 spans 11 residues. CDR1 is SEHNR and CDR2 is FQNEAQ in the germline V gene (reference sequence). The CDR3 reads CASSPDGELFF. The CDR3 DNA reads TGTGCCAGCAGCCCTGACGGGGAGCTGTTTTTT.

The rearrangement joins TRBV7-8 to TRBJ2-7; perhaps TRBD1 as D (5 bases). CDR1 and CDR2 from the germline V gene are SGHVS and FQNEAQ. The CDR3 runs to 15 residues. Trimming left V 3 bases short and J 2 bases short, with 14 bases between. In nucleotides, the CDR3 is TGTGCCAGCAGCTTGACGACAGCCTATACCTACGAGCAGTACTTC. This sequence encodes CASSLTTAYTYEQYF.

The chain carries TRBV30 and TRBJ2-3; 9 bases map to TRBD2. The junction had 4 bases not matched to a gene; V was cut back by 2 bases and J by 1 base. Germline values: CDR1 GTSNPN, CDR2 SVGIG (reference sequence). The CDR3 covers 15 residues. CDR3 bases: TGTGCCTGGAGTTGGGCTAGCGGGGGCACAGATACGCAGTATTTT. It yields the protein CAWSWASGGTDTQYF.

Many counts were recorded for this clone. This chain links TRBV7-9 with TRBJ2-7; 9 nucleotides agree with TRBD2. The CDR3 has 16 amino acids. Per the germline V gene, CDR1 is SEHNR and CDR2 is FQNEAQ (reference sequence). The trim removed 5 bases at V and 7 bases at J, leaving 15 bases unmatched. CDR3 region: CASSAASGVLRSEQYF. In DNA form, the CDR3 reads TGTGCCAGCAGCGCCGCTAGCGGGGTCCTCCGGAGTGAGCAGTACTTC. Full variable domain (missing parts from reference TRBV7-9 and TRBJ2-7): DTGVSQNPRHKITKRGQNVTFRCDPISEHNRLYWYRQTLGQGPEFLTYFQNEAQLEKSRLLSDRFSAERPKGSFSTLEIQRTEQGDSAMYLCASSAASGVLRSEQYFGPGTRLTVT.

The V and J genes are TRBV27 and TRBJ1-1, with 7 bases that match TRBD1. The J segment lost 0 bases and the V segment lost 6 bases, leaving 13 bases of the junction unmatched. Looked up from germline, CDR1 is MNHEY and CDR2 is SMNVEV (reference sequence). The CDR3 contains 17 residues. The CDR3 DNA reads as TGTGCCAGCAGACTCGGAGCCGGGACAGCCATGAACACTGAAGCTTTCTTT. Translated: CASRLGAGTAMNTEAFF.

Of note for this clone: A read error may produce the germline difference seen at one junction end. Written as DNA, the CDR3 is TGTGCCAGCAGCCAAGGAGAGGACCATGAGCAGTTCTTC. This sequence encodes CASSQGEDHEQFF. The chain couples TRBV4-1 to TRBJ2-1; D gene ambiguous. The CDR3 is made up of 13 amino acids. CDR1 is MGHRA and CDR2 is YSYEKL in the germline V gene.

This chain joins TRBV5-6 and TRBJ1-2; tentative D call: TRBD1 (5 bases). The germline gives CDR1 SGHDT, CDR2 YYEEEE. This CDR3 contains 13 residues. V lost 4 bases to trimming and J lost 3 bases, with 10 bases between them. CDR3: CASSRPGDYGYTF. In DNA form, the CDR3 reads TGTGCCAGCAGCCGGCCGGGGGACTATGGCTACACCTTC.

The V and J genes are TRBV5-6 and TRBJ1-5; no clear D gene. The CDR3 has 15 residues. Trimming shortened V by 1 base and J by 2 bases, and 10 bases separated the two germline ends. CDR1 and CDR2 (germline): SGHDT, YYEEEE. This CDR3 reads CASSLSIAGNQPQHF. CDR3 coding DNA: TGTGCCAGCAGCTTGAGTATCGCCGGCAATCAGCCCCAGCATTTT.

This rearrangement joins TRBV5-1 to TRBJ2-7; 10 nucleotides agree with TRBD1. Unmatched junction bases numbered 10, after V lost 0 bases and J lost 4 bases. The CDR3 contains 17 residues. Germline CDR1 reads SGHRS; CDR2 reads YFSETQ. The CDR3 DNA reads as TGCGCCAGCAGCTTGGTAGCCCTGGGACAGGGGCAGTACGAGCAGTACTTC. This codes for CASSLVALGQGQYEQYF.

This clone was seen a few times. The chain couples TRBV27 to TRBJ2-7; D is unclear. The V gene lost 4 bases and the J gene lost 3 bases, with 7 bases spanning the gap. CDR1 is MNHEY, CDR2 SMNVEV, per germline (reference sequence). This CDR3 is built from 12 residues. In DNA, the CDR3 is TGTGCCAGCAGTTCAGGTTACTACGAGCAGTACTTC. Its protein product is CASSSGYYEQYF.